This entry lists 10 T cell receptor beta chains sequenced from one sample in a study of metastatic and nonmetastatic thyroid tumors. All patients were untreated before thyroid surgery. TCRdb re-called the PCR reads via MiXCR. There are 30,000 or so clones in the sample; roughly a fifth occur only once, and about 8% lies in the top ten. Material: blood. These receptors were obtained from a female donor with papillary thyroid cancer or a benign thyroid nodule (not recorded which). Some clones in this sample may be carry-over from other donors' samples.

This clone occurred many times. This may stem from a read error, because a much larger clone lies one nucleotide away. Within the sample, other DNA sequences also encode this same CDR3. V is TRBV5-1 and J is TRBJ2-1; D is uncertain. Trimming shortened V by 0 bases and J by 1 base, and 8 bases separated the two germline ends. Germline V gene sequence: CDR1 SGHRS, CDR2 YFSETQ. The CDR3 consists of 15 residues. Written as DNA, the CDR3 is TGCGCCAGCAGCTTGGAAACGGCATCCTACAATGAGCAGTTCTTC. The encoded protein is CASSLETASYNEQFF. Filled out from reference TRBV5-1 and TRBJ2-1, the complete variable domain reads KAGVTQTPRYLIKTRGQQVTLSCSPISGHRSVSWYQQTPGQGLQFLFEYFSETQRNKGNFPGRFSGRQFSNSRSEMNVSTLELGDSALYLCASSLETASYNEQFFGPGTRLTVL.

This clone was counted many times. The gene calls are TRBV7-9 and TRBJ1-6, with D uncertain. The V end was cut by 5 bases, the J end by 7 bases, with 12 bases between. The germline CDR1 and CDR2 sequences are SEHNR and FQNEAQ (reference sequence). This CDR3 is built from 14 residues. CDR3 sequence: CASSHREGNSPLHF. CDR3 bases: TGTGCCAGCAGCCACCGGGAGGGCAATTCACCCCTCCACTTT.

In its sample, this clone was seen once. The V gene is TRBV5-1, the J gene TRBJ2-7, with D possibly called TRBD1 or TRBD2 (5 bases each). The CDR3 sequence is 14 residues long. V was clipped by 0 bases and J by 5 bases, with 12 bases between them. Germline CDR1 is SGHRS and CDR2 is YFSETQ. The CDR3 coding sequence is TGCGCCAGCAGCTTGGGAGGGGCCGTGGACGAGCAGTACTTC. Translation gives CASSLGGAVDEQYF.

This clone was picked up many times. The chain recombines TRBV27 with TRBJ1-1; D is ambiguous. CDR3 length: 14 amino acids. V lost 2 bases, J lost 1 base, and 8 bases lay in between. Germline assignment: CDR1 MNHEY and CDR2 SMNVEV (reference sequence). The CDR3 reads CASSLGVQNTEAFF. Written as DNA, the CDR3 is TGTGCCAGCAGTTTAGGGGTTCAGAACACTGAAGCTTTCTTT.

This clone was detected ten times or more. This chain links TRBV6-6 with TRBJ2-2, with a weak D call TRBD1 (5 bases). The V end was cut by 0 bases, the J end by 2 bases, with 10 bases between. Germline V gene sequence: CDR1 MNHNY, CDR2 SVGAGI (reference sequence). The CDR3 runs to 16 residues. Here the CDR3 DNA reads TGTGCCAGCAGTTACTCGCCAAGGGGTAACACCGGGGAGCTGTTTTTT. Translation: CASSYSPRGNTGELFF.

V and J are TRBV19 and TRBJ2-1; 9 positions agree with TRBD1. V trimming: 9 bases; J trimming: 7 bases; junction bases outside the gene matches: 4. CDR1 is LNHDA, CDR2 SQIVND, per germline (reference sequence). This CDR3 has 12 amino acids. CDR3 sequence reads: CASAGTGNEQFF. The CDR3 region has the DNA TGTGCCAGCGCCGGGACAGGGAATGAGCAGTTCTTC.

This clone was seen ten or more times. The chain joins TRBV28 to TRBJ2-3, with 11 bases that match TRBD1. This CDR3 has 16 residues. Germline CDR1 MDHEN, CDR2 SYDVKM. V lost 5 bases to trimming and J lost 1 base; unmatched junction nucleotides: 5. CDR3 in amino acids: CASSPDRGLRTDTQYF. The CDR3, as DNA: TGTGCCAGCAGTCCGGACAGGGGGCTCCGCACAGATACGCAGTATTTT.

The rearrangement links TRBV24-1 to TRBJ2-2; 9 bases match TRBD1. The ends lost 2 bases at V and 5 bases at J; junction bases unmatched: 8. Germline V CDR1 and CDR2: KGHDR, SFDVKD. There are 17 residues in the CDR3. The CDR3 DNA is TGTGCCACCAGTGATTCCCCGCGGACAGGGGAAACCGGGGAGCTGTTTTTT. Translating gives CATSDSPRTGETGELFF.

This clone was detected many times. The chain joins TRBV10-3 to TRBJ1-5; TRBD1 matches 10 bases. Germline-derived CDR1 and CDR2 are ENHRY and SYGVKD. The V and J ends lost 6 bases and 5 bases, in that order; junction bases with no gene match: 4. The CDR3 has 14 residues. The CDR3: CAIRPGTGDQPQHF. The CDR3 DNA sequence: TGTGCCATCAGACCCGGGACAGGGGATCAGCCCCAGCATTTT.

In its sample, this clone was seen many times. The V call is TRBV5-4, the J call TRBJ2-1, with 10 bases matching TRBD2. V trimming: 4 bases; J trimming: 7 bases; junction bases outside the gene matches: 8. Looked up from germline, CDR1 is SGHNT and CDR2 is YYREEE (reference sequence). This CDR3 contains 15 residues. The CDR3 DNA sequence: TGTGCCAGCAGCCTACGGACTAGCGGCTTGAATGAGCAGTTCTTC. Encoded protein: CASSLRTSGLNEQFF.